This is a list of T cell receptor beta chains from one sample in a study of blood T cells in healthy people across ages. TCRdb redid the calling of the 5' RACE reads with MiXCR, one entry per CDR3 protein. The repertoire includes 780,000 or so distinct CDR3 sequences, 56% of them detected once, and roughly 26% sits in the top ten. The sequencing input was blood. The receptors derive from a man between 35 and 55 years old in good health. The CDR3 runs from the conserved cysteine through the conserved F or W. D genes are given only for firm matches. Rows give clone size only sometimes, using once, few, many, or a class for an expanded clone.

J: TRBJ2-5
V: TRBV12-3/TRBV12-4
D: -
size: -
DNA: TGTGCCAGCAGTTTAGCGGGAGGGGGTGGATCGAAGACCCAGTACTTC
CDR3: CASSLAGGGGSKTQYF

J: TRBJ1-4
V: TRBV7-2
D: -
size: -
DNA: TGTGCCAGCAGCCCCTCTTTGCCAACTAATGAAAAACTGTTTTTT
CDR3: CASSPSLPTNEKLFF

J: TRBJ2-1
V: TRBV6-2/TRBV6-3
D: TRBD2
size: -
DNA: TGTGCCAGCAGTTACTCCTGGCCTAGCGGAGACAATGAGCAGTTCTTC
CDR3: CASSYSWPSGDNEQFF

J: TRBJ1-6
V: TRBV7-2
D: -
size: -
DNA: TGTGCCAGCAGCCTGGTACAGGCAAATTCACCCCTCCACTTT
CDR3: CASSLVQANSPLHF

J: TRBJ2-3
V: TRBV5-6
D: TRBD2
size: -
DNA: TGTGCCAGCAGCTTGGCCTCAGCGGGGGGGACAGATACGCAGTATTTT
CDR3: CASSLASAGGTDTQYF

J: TRBJ2-5
V: TRBV6-1
D: -
size: few
DNA: TGTGCCAGCAGCGATTCAGGTATACGATTACAGTACTTC
CDR3: CASSDSGIRLQYF

J: TRBJ2-5
V: TRBV25-1
D: -
size: -
DNA: TGTGCCAGCAGTGAACTTCGGCAGCTCCAAGAGACCCAGTACTTC
CDR3: CASSELRQLQETQYF

J: TRBJ2-3
V: TRBV20-1
D: TRBD2
size: -
DNA: TGCAGTGCTACCCTAGCGGCTCTTAGCACAGATACGCAGTATTTT
CDR3: CSATLAALSTDTQYF

J: TRBJ2-3
V: TRBV2
D: -
size: -
DNA: TGTGCCAGCAGCGGGGTTTTTTTAGACTCGGATACGCAGTATTTT
CDR3: CASSGVFLDSDTQYF

J: TRBJ2-1
V: TRBV7-9
D: -
size: -
DNA: TGTGCCAGCAGCTTAGAATTCGATACTGAGCAGTTCTTC
CDR3: CASSLEFDTEQFF

J: TRBJ2-7
V: TRBV4-3
D: TRBD2
size: few
DNA: TGCGCCAGCAGCCAAGGTTCTACTAGCGGGGGATACGAGCAGTACTTC
CDR3: CASSQGSTSGGYEQYF

J: TRBJ2-3
V: TRBV10-3
D: -
size: -
DNA: TGTGCCATCAGTGAGTTGGGGTCAGCAGATACGCAGTATTTT
CDR3: CAISELGSADTQYF

J: TRBJ2-3
V: TRBV29-1
D: -
size: few
DNA: TGCAGCGTTACCCCACTGGGAGATACGCAGTATTTT
CDR3: CSVTPLGDTQYF

J: TRBJ2-7
V: TRBV27
D: -
size: few
DNA: TGTGCCAGCAGTGTACAGGGATCGCGTTCCTACGAGCAGTACTTC
CDR3: CASSVQGSRSYEQYF

J: TRBJ2-1
V: TRBV12-3/TRBV12-4
D: TRBD2
size: -
DNA: TGCGCCAGCAGTTCATCTTTAACTAGCGAAGCAAACAATGAGCAGTTCTTC
CDR3: CASSSSLTSEANNEQFF

J: TRBJ2-7
V: TRBV4-1
D: -
size: -
DNA: TGCGCCAGCAGCCAAGATCCATTGGAGAGCTCCTACAATGAGCAGTACTTC
CDR3: CASSQDPLESSYNEQYF

J: TRBJ1-1
V: TRBV4-1
D: -
size: -
DNA: TGCGCCAGCAGCCAAGAGCCAGGGTCGAACACTGAAGCTTTCTTT
CDR3: CASSQEPGSNTEAFF

J: TRBJ2-3
V: TRBV28
D: TRBD2
size: once
DNA: TGTGCCAGCCCACCGAGCGGGAGGGCGGAAGATACGCAGTATTTT
CDR3: CASPPSGRAEDTQYF

J: TRBJ2-5
V: TRBV12-3/TRBV12-4
D: -
size: -
DNA: TGTGCCAGCAGTTTACCTGGGTGGTACCAAGAGACCCAGTACTTC
CDR3: CASSLPGWYQETQYF

J: TRBJ2-7
V: TRBV7-2
D: TRBD2
size: -
DNA: TGTGCCAGCAGCCTGGGACTAGCGTCCGACGAGCAGTACTTC
CDR3: CASSLGLASDEQYF

J: TRBJ2-1
V: TRBV5-1
D: TRBD2
size: -
DNA: TGCGTCAGCAGCCTCCGTAGCGGGAGTGCCTCCTACAATGAGCAGTTCTTC
CDR3: CVSSLRSGSASYNEQFF

J: TRBJ1-2
V: TRBV5-1
D: TRBD1
size: few
DNA: TGCGCCAGCAGCCCCGGGGACAGTCCTAACTATGGCTACACCTTC
CDR3: CASSPGDSPNYGYTF

J: TRBJ2-1
V: TRBV29-1
D: TRBD1
size: -
DNA: TGCAGCGGATCAGCCCGAGGACAGGGCTTTAACGATGAGCAGTTCTTC
CDR3: CSGSARGQGFNDEQFF

J: TRBJ1-1
V: TRBV7-9
D: -
size: -
DNA: TGTGCCAGCACCTCCTACGGAGGGACGGGGACTGAAGCTTTCTTT
CDR3: CASTSYGGTGTEAFF

J: TRBJ2-3
V: TRBV12-3/TRBV12-4
D: TRBD2
size: few
DNA: TGTGCCAGCAGTCCATACCGACTAGCGGGGGGGCAGGATACGCAGTATTTT
CDR3: CASSPYRLAGGQDTQYF

J: TRBJ1-4
V: TRBV5-5
D: -
size: few
DNA: TGTGCCAGCAGCTTGGAAGTGTCGGGGAGTACAGAAAAACTGTTTTTT
CDR3: CASSLEVSGSTEKLFF

J: TRBJ2-6
V: TRBV15
D: -
size: -
DNA: TGTGCCACCAGCAGAGTATTAGGGGCCGGGGCCAACGTCCTGACTTTC
CDR3: CATSRVLGAGANVLTF

J: TRBJ1-1
V: TRBV7-2
D: -
size: few
DNA: TGTGCCAGCAGCCCTACCCTAAGTACAGGACCTGAAGCTTTCTTT
CDR3: CASSPTLSTGPEAFF

J: TRBJ1-1
V: TRBV7-2
D: TRBD1
size: -
DNA: TGTGCCAGCAGCTACGGGGGACAGTTGAACACTGAAGCTTTCTTT
CDR3: CASSYGGQLNTEAFF

J: TRBJ2-3
V: TRBV28
D: -
size: few
DNA: TGTGCCAGCAGTTTTCGGGCGGCGCCGGGTACGCAGTATTTT
CDR3: CASSFRAAPGTQYF

J: TRBJ2-3
V: TRBV6-2/TRBV6-3
D: -
size: -
DNA: TGTGCCAGCAGCCGGACCCGGGAATTAGGGTATTTT
CDR3: CASSRTRELGYF

J: TRBJ2-5
V: TRBV20-1
D: -
size: -
DNA: TGCAGTGCTAGAGTCCGCCAGGGGGGCGAGACCCAGTACTTC
CDR3: CSARVRQGGETQYF

J: TRBJ2-1
V: TRBV5-6
D: TRBD2
size: few
DNA: TGTGCCAGCAGCCCAGCCCCGAGAACTCCGGGACTAGGCCCCTACAATGAGCAGTTCTTC
CDR3: CASSPAPRTPGLGPYNEQFF

J: TRBJ2-5
V: TRBV11-2
D: TRBD2
size: -
DNA: TGTGCCAGCAGCTTAGGACGGACTAGCGGGAGGATAGAGACCCAGTACTTC
CDR3: CASSLGRTSGRIETQYF

J: TRBJ2-7
V: TRBV5-1
D: -
size: -
DNA: TGCGCCAGCAGCTTGGCCCTAACGGGTCTCTCCTACGAGCAGTACTTC
CDR3: CASSLALTGLSYEQYF

J: TRBJ2-5
V: TRBV29-1
D: TRBD1
size: -
DNA: TGCAGCGCTGGACAGGGGGTGGGAGAGACCCAGTACTTC
CDR3: CSAGQGVGETQYF

J: TRBJ2-1
V: TRBV10-3
D: -
size: -
DNA: TGTGCCATCAGGCGGGACCCTAACAATGAGCAGTTCTTC
CDR3: CAIRRDPNNEQFF

J: TRBJ2-1
V: TRBV5-1
D: -
size: -
DNA: TGCGCCAGCAGCGATGGGACTCCCGTCAAGATCGACAATGAGCAGTTCTTC
CDR3: CASSDGTPVKIDNEQFF

J: TRBJ2-5
V: TRBV27
D: TRBD2
size: -
DNA: TGTGCCAGCAGGGGGACTAGCGGGGGTTCGTACCAAGAGACCCAGTACTTC
CDR3: CASRGTSGGSYQETQYF

J: TRBJ2-7
V: TRBV7-8
D: TRBD1
size: -
DNA: TGTGCCAGCAGTCAGACAGGGGCCCTCTCCTACGAGCAGTACTTC
CDR3: CASSQTGALSYEQYF

J: TRBJ1-6
V: TRBV10-3
D: TRBD1
size: few
DNA: TGTGCCGTTTCCGGGACAGATAATTCACCCCTCCACTTT
CDR3: CAVSGTDNSPLHF

J: TRBJ2-5
V: TRBV25-1
D: -
size: -
DNA: TGTGCCAGCAGTGAATGGGGTAGGCCCTCGGGGGAGCAGTACTTC
CDR3: CASSEWGRPSGEQYF

J: TRBJ2-2
V: TRBV5-1
D: TRBD1
size: -
DNA: TGCGCCAGCAGCTTGACAGACAGGGATTACACCGGGGAGCTGTTTTTT
CDR3: CASSLTDRDYTGELFF

J: TRBJ2-5
V: TRBV6-2/TRBV6-3
D: TRBD2
size: -
DNA: TGTGCCAGCAGAACCTTAGGACTAGCGGGACAAGAGACCCAGTACTTC
CDR3: CASRTLGLAGQETQYF

J: TRBJ2-3
V: TRBV5-1
D: TRBD2
size: -
DNA: TGCGCCAGCAGCTTGGAGGGCGGGAGAGTCGCAGATACGCAGTATTTT
CDR3: CASSLEGGRVADTQYF

J: TRBJ1-1
V: TRBV20-1
D: TRBD1
size: -
DNA: TGCAGTGCTAGAGATTTTAGGGACAGGGGACGCACTGAAGCTTTCTTT
CDR3: CSARDFRDRGRTEAFF

J: TRBJ1-2
V: TRBV12-3/TRBV12-4
D: TRBD1
size: few
DNA: TGTGCCAGCAGGCGACAGGGACGCGGCTACACCTTC
CDR3: CASRRQGRGYTF

J: TRBJ2-1
V: TRBV20-1
D: TRBD2
size: few
DNA: TGCAGTGCTATAACCGGGACTAGGAACAATGAGCAGTTCTTC
CDR3: CSAITGTRNNEQFF

J: TRBJ2-3
V: TRBV11-3
D: -
size: -
DNA: TGTGCCAGCAGCCAGGTTACAGGGCAACCGCAGTATTTT
CDR3: CASSQVTGQPQYF

J: TRBJ2-1
V: TRBV6-4
D: TRBD2
size: -
DNA: TGTGCCAGCAGTAGCACCGCCAGCGGGGGTAACAATGAGCAGTTCTTC
CDR3: CASSSTASGGNNEQFF

J: TRBJ2-3
V: TRBV28
D: -
size: -
DNA: TGTGCCAGCAGTTTTCTTGTCCTGGGAGATACGCAGTATTTT
CDR3: CASSFLVLGDTQYF

J: TRBJ2-3
V: TRBV9
D: TRBD2
size: once
DNA: TGTGCCAGCAGCTCCCCCTCGGGACTAGCGGGAGCACACACAGATACGCAGTATTTT
CDR3: CASSSPSGLAGAHTDTQYF

J: TRBJ2-1
V: TRBV3-1
D: -
size: -
DNA: TGTGCCAGCAGCCAAGACCCTCAGCAGTTCTTC
CDR3: CASSQDPQQFF

J: TRBJ2-5
V: TRBV14
D: TRBD2
size: -
DNA: TGTGCCAGCAGCCCGCCCCTAGGGCGGGGGAACTACAATGAGCAGTACTTC
CDR3: CASSPPLGRGNYNEQYF

J: TRBJ1-4
V: TRBV3-1
D: -
size: -
DNA: TGTGCCAGCAGTTTCACAGGGATTGGGGATGAAAAACTGTTTTTT
CDR3: CASSFTGIGDEKLFF

J: TRBJ2-3
V: TRBV12-3/TRBV12-4
D: -
size: few
DNA: TGTGCCAGCAGAATACAAGATACGCAGTATTTT
CDR3: CASRIQDTQYF

J: TRBJ2-3
V: TRBV2
D: TRBD2
size: -
DNA: TGTGCCAGCAGGCTTGGGCTAGCGGGTGTCTCGGATACGCAGTATTTT
CDR3: CASRLGLAGVSDTQYF

J: TRBJ2-1
V: TRBV3-1
D: -
size: -
DNA: TGTGCCAGCAGCCAAGATTTGGTCAGGGTCAATGAGCAGTTCTTC
CDR3: CASSQDLVRVNEQFF

J: TRBJ2-7
V: TRBV11-2
D: -
size: -
DNA: TGTGCCAGCAGCTTAGATCAGACCGCGTACAATGAGCAGTACTTC
CDR3: CASSLDQTAYNEQYF